Listed here is a single T cell receptor (beta chain). This sample stems from a study of blood T cell repertoires in COVID-19. Overall study: Samples came from the United States, Italy and Spain, spanning acute and convalescent COVID-19. Sources were T cells, B-cell-depleted T cells, or PBMCs; the material itself was cDNA or gDNA.

Generated by immunoSEQ multiplex PCR, the TCRdb table keeps only in-frame clones and is missing some. Seen here are roughly 140,000 clones, approximately 90% observed once, and the top ten hold over 3.5%. The sample taken for sequencing was peripheral blood. The TCR comes from a woman aged 60 to 75 with active or convalescent COVID-19.

The CDR3 nucleotides are TGTGCCAGCAGCTCGCAGGGGATCGGGGAGCTGTTTTTT. This translates into CASSSQGIGELFF. The rearrangement uses TRBV3-1 (or the pseudogene TRBV3-2) and TRBJ2-2; a possible D gene is TRBD1 (6 bases). Trimming pared 5 bases from V and 7 bases from J, leaving 11 bases between. This CDR3 region has 13 residues. The V gene's germline CDR1 is LGHDT and CDR2 YNNKEL (reference sequence).